Reported below is one T cell receptor (beta chain). This CDR3 comprises 15 residues. Germline trimming cut 6 bases from V and 5 bases from J; bases unmatched to any gene: 9. The germline gives CDR1 MDHEN, CDR2 SYDVKM. This sample was taken from a study of PD-L1 blockade in urothelial cancer. About the research overall: Patients commenced atezolizumab in about 2014, and it was given at 1,200 mg intravenously every 3 weeks. Male sex and bladder-origin urothelial cancer characterized about 85% of the roughly 30 patients.

The time point here: pretreatment peripheral blood. Profiled with immunoSEQ multiplex PCR; TCRdb holds only in-frame clones, not every one. The table has tens of thousands of clones, under 90% seen once. The specimen comprised PBMCs, sampled around atezolizumab (anti-PD-L1) treatment. This chain connects TRBV28 to TRBJ1-5, with 8 bases fitting TRBD1. This TCR derives from a man aged 55 to 70 with urothelial cancer. The CDR3 reads CASSPGTGGHQPQHF. CDR3 coding DNA: TGTGCCAGCAGCCCCGGGACAGGAGGGCATCAGCCCCAGCATTTT. Full variable domain (remainder filled in from reference TRBV28 and TRBJ1-5): DVKVTQSSRYLVKRTGEKVFLECVQDMDHENMFWYRQDPGLGLRLIYFSYDVKMKEKGDIPEGYSVSREKKERFSLILESASTNQTSMYLCASSPGTGGHQPQHFGDGTRLSIL.